This T cell receptor (beta chain) originates from a study of PD-L1 blockade in urothelial cancer. Time point noted: peripheral blood 6 weeks after treatment start. The method was immunoSEQ multiplex PCR; TCRdb's version includes in-frame clones alone and lacks a portion of them. In the table there are about 91,000 clones, around four fifths of which are singletons. This clone was detected only a few times. Sample: PBMCs, taken around atezolizumab (anti-PD-L1) treatment. This receptor was obtained from a man in his 70s with urothelial cancer.

The CDR3 sequence is CAWSVLHRALYF. The CDR3 DNA is TGTGCCTGGAGTGTACTCCACAGGGCCCTCTACTTC. This chain connects TRBV30 to TRBJ2-5, with D possibly TRBD1 on 6 matching bases. Germline CDR1 GTSNPN, CDR2 SVGIG (reference sequence). The CDR3 extends over 12 amino acids. V was clipped by 0 bases and J by 14 bases, with 16 bases between them.